This T cell receptor (beta chain) derives from a study of T-cell memory formation after mild COVID-19. Trimming cost V 4 bases and J 0 bases; bases outside gene matches: 6. The CDR3 runs 17 residues. Germline V gives CDR1 MGHRA, CDR2 YSYEKL. This clonotype was seen a few times. TCRdb reanalysed the 5' RACE reads using MiXCR and keeps one entry per CDR3 protein. The table has approximately 180,000 distinct CDR3 sequences, roughly 16% seen once. J is TRBJ2-6 and V is TRBV4-1; 7 nucleotides match TRBD1. The sample taken for sequencing was PBMCs or a T cell subset sorted from them (not recorded which). This sequence was found in an adult woman who had mild COVID-19 (a few samples of this study predate the infection). Cell type and time point are not known. The CDR3 region has the DNA TGCGCCAGCAGCCGACAGGGAGAGTCCTCTGGGGCCAACGTCCTGACTTTC. Translated, it gives CASSRQGESSGANVLTF.